The present T cell receptor (beta chain) was sequenced within a study of monozygotic twins with inflammatory bowel disease. Study-wide findings and caveats: TCRbeta inverse Simpson diversity was decreased in IBD patients versus healthy co-twins.

Note on this clonotype: What it binds is not known.

Through template switching, UMIs that included a 6-nucleotide sample barcode were added. TCRdb reworked the 5' RACE reads into one entry per CDR3 protein, no DNA. The sample holds under 130,000 distinct CDR3 sequences. In germline, CDR1 is MNHEY, CDR2 SVGAGI. The CDR3 runs to 16 residues. Material for sequencing was blood. The V gene is TRBV6-5, the J gene TRBJ2-6; TCRdb designates TRBD1, a call that cannot be tested without DNA. The clonotype comes from a human donor with ulcerative colitis or Crohn's disease, or a healthy co-twin of an affected twin (not recorded which). The CDR3 protein is CASSYSFGTGANVLTF.